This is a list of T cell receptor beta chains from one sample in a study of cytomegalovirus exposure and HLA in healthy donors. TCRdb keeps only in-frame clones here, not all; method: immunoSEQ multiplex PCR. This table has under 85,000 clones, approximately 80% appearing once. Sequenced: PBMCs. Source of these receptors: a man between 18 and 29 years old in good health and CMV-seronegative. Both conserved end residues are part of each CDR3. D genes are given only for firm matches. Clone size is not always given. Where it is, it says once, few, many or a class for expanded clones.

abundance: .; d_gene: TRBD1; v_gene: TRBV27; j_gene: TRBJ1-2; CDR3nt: TGTGCCAGCAGTACTCAACAGGGGGCGGGCTATGGCTACACCTTC; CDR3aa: CASSTQQGAGYGYTF
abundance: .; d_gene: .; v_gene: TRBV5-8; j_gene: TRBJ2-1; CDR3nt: TGTGCCAGCAGCTTGGCAGGGCAATCCTACAATGAGCAGTTCTTC; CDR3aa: CASSLAGQSYNEQFF
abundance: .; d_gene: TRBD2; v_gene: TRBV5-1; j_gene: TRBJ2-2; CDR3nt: TGCGCCAGCAGCTTACCAGCGGGGGAGGGTACCGGGGAGCTGTTTTTT; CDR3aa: CASSLPAGEGTGELFF
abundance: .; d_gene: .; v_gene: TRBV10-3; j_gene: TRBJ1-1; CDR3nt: TGTGCCATCAGTGACCGGTTTAACCCCCAGAACACTGAAGCTTTCTTT; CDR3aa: CAISDRFNPQNTEAFF
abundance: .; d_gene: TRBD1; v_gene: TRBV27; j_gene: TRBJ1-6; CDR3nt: TGTGCCAGCAGTCTGCCGGGACAGACTTCACCCCTCCACTTT; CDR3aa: CASSLPGQTSPLHF
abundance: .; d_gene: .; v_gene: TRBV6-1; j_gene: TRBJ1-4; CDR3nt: TGTGCCAGCAGTGCGTGGCGGGGGCTGTTTAATGAAAAACTGTTTTTT; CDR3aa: CASSAWRGLFNEKLFF
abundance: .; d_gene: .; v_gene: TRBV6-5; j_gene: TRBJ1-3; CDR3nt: TGTGCCGCCCAGGAGAGGGCCGGAAACACCATATATTTT; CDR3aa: CAAQERAGNTIYF
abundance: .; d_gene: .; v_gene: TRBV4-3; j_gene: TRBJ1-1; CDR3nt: TGCGCCAGCAGCCAAGATTTGGGAGGGGGGTACACTGAAGCTTTCTTT; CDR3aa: CASSQDLGGGYTEAFF
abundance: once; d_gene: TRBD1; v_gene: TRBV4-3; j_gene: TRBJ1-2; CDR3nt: TGCGCCAGCAGCCAGGACAGGGCCGGCTATGGCTACACCTTC; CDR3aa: CASSQDRAGYGYTF
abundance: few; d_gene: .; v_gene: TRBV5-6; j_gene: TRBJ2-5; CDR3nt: TGTGCCAGCAGCTCGGTGACAGGCCAAGAGACCCAGTACTTC; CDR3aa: CASSSVTGQETQYF
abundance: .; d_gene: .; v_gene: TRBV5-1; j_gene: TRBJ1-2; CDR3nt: TGCGCCAGCAGCTTGGACGGGTATGGCTACACCTTC; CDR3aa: CASSLDGYGYTF
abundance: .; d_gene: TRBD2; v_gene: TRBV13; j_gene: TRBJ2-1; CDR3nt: TGTGCCAGCAGCTTAAAAGCGGGGGCCTACAATGAGCAGTTCTTC; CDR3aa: CASSLKAGAYNEQFF
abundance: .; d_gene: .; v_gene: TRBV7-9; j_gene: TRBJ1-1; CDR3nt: TGTGCCAGCAGCTCCCGAGGAGTTATGAACACTGAAGCTTTCTTT; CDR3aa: CASSSRGVMNTEAFF
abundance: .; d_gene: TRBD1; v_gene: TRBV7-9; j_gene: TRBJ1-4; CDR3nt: TGTGCCAGCAGCTTGACAGGGGGGCGGGAAAAACTGTTTTTT; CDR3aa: CASSLTGGREKLFF
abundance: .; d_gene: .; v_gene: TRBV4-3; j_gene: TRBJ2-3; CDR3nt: TGCGCCAGCAGCCAGTATCCTAGGGGGTTTAACACAGATACGCAGTATTTT; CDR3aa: CASSQYPRGFNTDTQYF
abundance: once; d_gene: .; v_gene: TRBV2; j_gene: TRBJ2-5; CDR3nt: TGTGCCAGCAGTTCCCTCGGGGGAAACCAAGAGACCCAGTACTTC; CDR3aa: CASSSLGGNQETQYF
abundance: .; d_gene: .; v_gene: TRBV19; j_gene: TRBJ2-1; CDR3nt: TGTGCCAGTAGTATAGGCAGATACAATGAGCAGTTCTTC; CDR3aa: CASSIGRYNEQFF
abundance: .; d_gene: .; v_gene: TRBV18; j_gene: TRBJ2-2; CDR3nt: TGTGCCAGCTCACCTAGAGGGGATTACAGGGAACCTACCACCGGGGAGCTGTTTTTT; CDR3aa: CASSPRGDYREPTTGELFF
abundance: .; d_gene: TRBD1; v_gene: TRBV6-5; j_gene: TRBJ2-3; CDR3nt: TGTGCCAGCAGCACGACAGGGGGCGCAGATACGCAGTATTTT; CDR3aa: CASSTTGGADTQYF
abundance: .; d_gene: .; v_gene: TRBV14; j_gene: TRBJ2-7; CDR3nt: TGTGCCAGCAGCCAAGGGTGGGCCAGGTTCTACGAGCAGTACTTC; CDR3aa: CASSQGWARFYEQYF
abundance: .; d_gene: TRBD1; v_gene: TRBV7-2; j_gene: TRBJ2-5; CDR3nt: TGTGCCAGCAGCCTGACAGGGGGGAAAGAGACCCAGTACTTC; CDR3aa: CASSLTGGKETQYF
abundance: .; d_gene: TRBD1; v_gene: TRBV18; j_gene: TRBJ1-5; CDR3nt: TGTGCCAGCTCACCGCCTACAGGGGGCCCCAATCAGCCCCAGCATTTT; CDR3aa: CASSPPTGGPNQPQHF
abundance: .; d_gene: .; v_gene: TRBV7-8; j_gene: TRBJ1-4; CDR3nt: TGTGCCAGCAGCGGGGGGGATGAAAAACTGTTTTTT; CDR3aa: CASSGGDEKLFF
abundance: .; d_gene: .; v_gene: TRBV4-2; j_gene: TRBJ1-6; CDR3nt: TGTGCCAGCAGCCGGCAGGGAAGCGTAGGGGATTCACCCCTCCACTTT; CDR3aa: CASSRQGSVGDSPLHF
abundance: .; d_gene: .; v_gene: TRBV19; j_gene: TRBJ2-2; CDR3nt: TGTGCCAGTACTAGGGACTTTCCCACCGGGGAGCTGTTTTTT; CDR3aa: CASTRDFPTGELFF
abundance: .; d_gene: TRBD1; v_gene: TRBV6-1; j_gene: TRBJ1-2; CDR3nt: TGTGCCAGCAGTGGGGGGACAGGGGGCGTCTATGGCTACACCTTC; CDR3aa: CASSGGTGGVYGYTF
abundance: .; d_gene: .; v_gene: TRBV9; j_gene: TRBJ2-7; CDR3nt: TGTGCCAGCAGCGCAGGGGCGTTCGGGAAGCAGTACTTC; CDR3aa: CASSAGAFGKQYF
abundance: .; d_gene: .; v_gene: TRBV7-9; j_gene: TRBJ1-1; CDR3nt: TGTGCCAGCAGCCCAGGACAGACTGAAGCTTTCTTT; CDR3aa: CASSPGQTEAFF
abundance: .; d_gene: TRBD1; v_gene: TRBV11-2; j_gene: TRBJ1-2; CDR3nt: TGTGCCAGCAGCGGCCGGGACAGGGGCTTCTATGGCTACACCTTC; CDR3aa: CASSGRDRGFYGYTF
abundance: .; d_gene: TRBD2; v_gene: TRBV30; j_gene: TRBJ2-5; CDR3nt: TGTGCCTGGTCTGGGGGGGTAACAGAGACCCAGTACTTC; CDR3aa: CAWSGGVTETQYF
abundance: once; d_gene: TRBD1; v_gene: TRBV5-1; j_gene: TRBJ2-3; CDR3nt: TGCGCCAGCAGCTTGGAGGGGGCGATGGGCACAGATACGCAGTATTTT; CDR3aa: CASSLEGAMGTDTQYF
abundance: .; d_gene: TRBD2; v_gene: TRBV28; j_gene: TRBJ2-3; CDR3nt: TGTGCCAGCAGTCGACGCCCCCCTCTAGCGGGGGGCCGCACAGATACGCAGTATTTT; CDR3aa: CASSRRPPLAGGRTDTQYF
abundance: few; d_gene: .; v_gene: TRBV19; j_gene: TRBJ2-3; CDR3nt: TGTGCCACCTCACTGGGGGCGGGGGAGGCAGATACGCAGTATTTT; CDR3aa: CATSLGAGEADTQYF
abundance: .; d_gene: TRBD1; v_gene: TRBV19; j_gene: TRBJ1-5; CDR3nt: TGTGCCAGTACCATAACCGGACAGGTTTGGCAGCCCCAGCATTTT; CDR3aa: CASTITGQVWQPQHF
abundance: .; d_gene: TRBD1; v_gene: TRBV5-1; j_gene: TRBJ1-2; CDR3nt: TGCGCCAGCAGATCCGCTTCCGGGACAGGGTGGGAAGGCTACACCTTC; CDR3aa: CASRSASGTGWEGYTF
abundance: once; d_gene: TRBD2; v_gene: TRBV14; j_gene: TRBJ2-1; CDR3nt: TGTGCCAGCAGCCAAGTAGCGGGGGGGTCCTACAATGAGCAGTTCTTC; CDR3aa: CASSQVAGGSYNEQFF
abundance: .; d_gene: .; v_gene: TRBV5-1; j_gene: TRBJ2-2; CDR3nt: TGCGCCAGCAGCTTGGATGTCCAGGGAAACACCGGGGAGCTGTTTTTT; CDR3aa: CASSLDVQGNTGELFF
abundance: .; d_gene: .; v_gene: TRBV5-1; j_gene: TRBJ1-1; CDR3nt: TGCGCCAGCAGCTTTTGGGGGCGCGCGAACACTGAAGCTTTCTTT; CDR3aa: CASSFWGRANTEAFF
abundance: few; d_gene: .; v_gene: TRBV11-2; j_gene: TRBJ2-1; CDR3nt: TGTGCCAGCAGCTTAGGGGGGGGCGGGCAGTTCTTC; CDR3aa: CASSLGGGGQFF
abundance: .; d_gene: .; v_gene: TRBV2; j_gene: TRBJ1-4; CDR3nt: TGTGCCAGCACCCACGACACTTCAACTAATGAAAAACTGTTTTTT; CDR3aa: CASTHDTSTNEKLFF
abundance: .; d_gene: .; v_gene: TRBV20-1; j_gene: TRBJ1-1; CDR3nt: TGCAGTGCTAGGGGCGACAGGCAAGCTTTCTTT; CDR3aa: CSARGDRQAFF
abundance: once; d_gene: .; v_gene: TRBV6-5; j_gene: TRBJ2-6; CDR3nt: TGTGCCAGCAGTTCCTCCCTTTCTGGGGCCAACGTCCTGACTTTC; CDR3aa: CASSSSLSGANVLTF
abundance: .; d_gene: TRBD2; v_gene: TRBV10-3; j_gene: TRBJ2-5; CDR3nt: TGTGCCACCAAGAGGGCGGGGGTCGCGCTTCAAGAGACCCAGTACTTC; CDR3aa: CATKRAGVALQETQYF
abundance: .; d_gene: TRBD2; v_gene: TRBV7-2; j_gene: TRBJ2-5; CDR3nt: TGTGCCAGCAGCCCGAGGACTAGCGGGGGGACGCAAGAGACCCAGTACTTC; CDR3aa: CASSPRTSGGTQETQYF
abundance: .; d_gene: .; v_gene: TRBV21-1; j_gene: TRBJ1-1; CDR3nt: TGTGCCAGCAGCAGACGGACAGGGGGCACTGAAGCTTTCTTT; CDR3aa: CASSRRTGGTEAFF
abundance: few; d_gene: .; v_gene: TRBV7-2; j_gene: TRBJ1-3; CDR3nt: TGTCCGTTCAGTCGGGGTCCCTCTGGAAACACCATATATTTT; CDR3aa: CPFSRGPSGNTIYF